The 12 T cell receptor beta chains below come from one sample, sequenced in a study of regulatory T cells in long-lasting Graves disease. The time point is: newly diagnosed GD, antithyroid drugs for less than 3 months. PBMC RNA served as the TCR library source. Arm-PCR of CDR3 regions with iRepertoire HTBI primers generated TCR beta libraries. TCRdb reprocessed the multiplex PCR reads with MiXCR, giving one entry per CDR3 protein. The sample contains approximately 250,000 distinct CDR3 sequences, around 20% of which appear only once. The starting material was peripheral blood mononuclear cells (PBMCs), obtained at new diagnosis, from a patient treated with antithyroid drugs. These receptor sequences come from a female donor with Graves disease.

This clonotype was seen at least ten times. This chain uses TRBV3-1 with TRBJ1-4; D remains ambiguous. The CDR3 covers 14 residues. V lost 6 bases, J lost 8 bases, and 16 bases lay in between. The germline CDR1 and CDR2 sequences are LGHDT and YNNKEL (reference sequence). The CDR3 reads CASSSGSTEEKLFF. Here the CDR3 DNA reads TGTGCCAGCAGTTCGGGCAGCACGGAAGAAAAACTGTTTTTT.

This clonotype was seen repeatedly, ten times or more. This chain links TRBV6-1 with TRBJ1-2, with TRBD1 identical over 9 bases. Unmatched junction bases numbered 10, after V lost 7 bases and J lost 7 bases. Germline V lookup: CDR1 MNHNS, CDR2 SASEGT. The CDR3 covers 14 residues. CDR3 sequence: CASKATGGAFGYTF. The CDR3 coding sequence is TGTGCCAGCAAAGCAACAGGGGGCGCGTTTGGCTACACCTTC.

J is TRBJ2-4 and V is TRBV5-6; D unclear. This CDR3 is 13 amino acids long. V was shortened by 2 bases and J by 6 bases, with 9 bases between the two germline ends. From germline, CDR1 is SGHDT and CDR2 YYEEEE. CDR3 nucleotides: TGTGCCAGCAGCTTCTCAGCAGCAAACATTCAGTACTTC. Translating gives CASSFSAANIQYF.

The DNA of the CDR3 is TGTGCCAGCAGCCAAGATCAGGAGGTAGCGGTGGGCTGGGAGCAGTACTTC. Translating it yields CASSQDQEVAVGWEQYF. The V call is TRBV4-2, the J call TRBJ2-7; a possible D gene is TRBD2 (6 bases). CDR1 and CDR2 from the germline V gene are LGHNA and YNFKEQ. This CDR3 comprises 17 residues. Deletions cut 0 bases from V and 7 bases from J, with 22 bases between.

This clonotype was detected many times. The CDR3 sequence is CASSESGDTQYF. CDR3 in DNA: TGTGCCAGCAGTGAGAGCGGGGATACGCAGTATTTT. This rearrangement joins TRBV2 to TRBJ2-3; weak D call: TRBD2 (6 bases). The CDR3 is 12 amino acids. The germline CDR1 and CDR2 sequences are SNHLY and FYNNEI. V lost 3 bases and J lost 6, with 7 bases in between.

The rearrangement uses TRBV11-2 and TRBJ2-1; possible D gene TRBD2, 5 bases. Germline V CDR1 and CDR2: SGHAT, FQNNGV. The CDR3 spans 15 residues. Trimming stripped 7 bases from V and 4 bases from J, with 17 bases between. CDR3 residues: CASTPLRGRYNEQFF. CDR3 DNA sequence: TGTGCCAGCACCCCCCTCCGCGGGCGATACAATGAGCAGTTCTTC.

Comment on this clonotype: This clone may be a read error of a much larger clone one base away. The genes are TRBV24-1 and TRBJ2-1, with 7 bases lining up with TRBD2. With V trimmed by 5 bases and J by 11 bases, 11 bases remained unmatched. This CDR3 region has 14 residues. CDR1 KGHDR and CDR2 SFDVKD come from the germline V gene. DNA of the CDR3: TGTGCCACCAGTGGGGCGGGAGTAATGAATAAGCAGTTCTTC. It translates to CATSGAGVMNKQFF.

V gene TRBV7-6 combines with J gene TRBJ2-1; 9 nucleotides match TRBD2. CDR1 SGHVS and CDR2 FNYEAQ come from the germline V gene. The CDR3 has 12 amino acids. With 5 bases clipped from V and 9 bases from J, the junction kept 2 bases outside the gene matches. CDR3 bases: TGTGCCAGCAGCCGTAGCGGGGGTGAGCAGTTCTTC. Translation gives CASSRSGGEQFF. Full variable domain (missing parts from reference TRBV7-6 and TRBJ2-1): GAGVSQSPRYKVTKRGQDVALRCDPISGHVSLYWYRQALGQGPEFLTYFNYEAQQDKSGLPNDRFSAERPEGSISTLTIQRTEQRDSAMYRCASSRSGGEQFFGPGTRLTVL.

This clonotype was detected ten times or more. The J gene is TRBJ2-1, the V gene TRBV20-1; 7 bases line up with TRBD2. Germline V gives CDR1 DFQATT, CDR2 SNEGSKA (reference sequence). V gave up 3 bases and J gave up 7 bases; unmatched junction bases: 3. This CDR3 has 12 amino acids. CDR3 protein: CSASLAANEQFF. The CDR3 DNA is TGCAGTGCTAGTCTAGCGGCGAATGAGCAGTTCTTC.

This clonotype was counted only a few times. The genes are TRBV20-1 and TRBJ2-1, with TRBD2 identical over 11 bases. The V gene's germline CDR1 is DFQATT and CDR2 SNEGSKA (reference sequence). The CDR3 sequence is 17 residues long. V lost 1 base, J lost 7 bases, and 12 bases stayed unmatched. CDR3 coding DNA: TGCAGTGCTAGAGGAAATTTAGCGGGAGGGCTTATTAATGAGCAGTTCTTC. Amino acid sequence: CSARGNLAGGLINEQFF.

The sample holds many counts of this clonotype. The V call is TRBV20-1, the J call TRBJ2-2, with TRBD2 matching over 10 bases. This CDR3 is built from 20 residues. The germline gives CDR1 DFQATT, CDR2 SNEGSKA (reference sequence). The junction had 19 bases not matched to a gene; V was cut back by 5 bases and J by 1 base. The CDR3 loop is CSARTSGTSPAALNTGELFF. The CDR3 DNA reads TGCAGTGCTCGGACTAGCGGAACCTCTCCGGCGGCCTTGAACACCGGGGAGCTGTTTTTT.

This clonotype was detected ten times or more. The chain combines TRBV7-3 with TRBJ1-1, with D uncertain. Trimming pared 3 bases from V and 1 base from J, leaving 6 bases between. The CDR3 sequence is 13 residues long. In germline, CDR1 is SGHTA, CDR2 FQGTGA. This chain's CDR3 is CASSFGTNTEAFF. The CDR3 nucleotides read TGTGCCAGCAGCTTCGGTACGAACACTGAAGCTTTCTTT. Variable domain in full (rest from reference TRBV7-3 and TRBJ1-1): GAGVSQTPSNKVTEKGKYVELRCDPISGHTALYWYRQSLGQGPEFLIYFQGTGAADDSGLPNDRFFAVRPEGSVSTLKIQRTERGDSAVYLCASSFGTNTEAFFGQGTRLTVV.